What follows describes a single T cell receptor (beta chain). PCR involved 60 Vbeta and 13 Jbeta primers. The protocol was immunoSEQ multiplex PCR, while the TCRdb copy is restricted to in-frame clones and leaves out a portion. The table records 200,000 or so clones, 65% to 85% of them present only once. The sample comes from a study of cytomegalovirus exposure and HLA in healthy donors. V shed 6 bases, J shed 8 bases, and the junction held 17 bases outside the gene matches. Germline V gene data show CDR1 as KGHSH and CDR2 as LQKENI. The CDR3 is made up of 16 amino acids. This TCR derives from a boy between 2 and 15 years old in good health and CMV-seronegative. The chain links TRBV18 to TRBJ1-2; 8 bases line up with TRBD1. Sequencing used PBMCs. CDR3 bases: TGTGCCAGCTCGCTCGGGACAGGAACCTATGGTCGGGGCTACACCTTC. The encoded protein is CASSLGTGTYGRGYTF.